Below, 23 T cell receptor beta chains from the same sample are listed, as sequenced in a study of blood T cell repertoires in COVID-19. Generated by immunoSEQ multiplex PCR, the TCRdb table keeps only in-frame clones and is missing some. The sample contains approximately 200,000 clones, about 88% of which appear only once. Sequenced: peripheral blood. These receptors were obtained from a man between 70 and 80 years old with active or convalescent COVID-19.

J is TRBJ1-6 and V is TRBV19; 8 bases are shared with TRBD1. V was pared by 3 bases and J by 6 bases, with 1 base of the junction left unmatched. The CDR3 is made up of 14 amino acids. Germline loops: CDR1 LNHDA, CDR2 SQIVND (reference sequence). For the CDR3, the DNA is TGTGCCAGTAGTATTGGACAGGGTAATTCACCCCTCCACTTT. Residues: CASSIGQGNSPLHF.

CDR3 residues: CASSLGGAGNTIYF. As DNA, the CDR3 is TGTGCCAGCAGCTTAGGGGGGGCTGGAAACACCATATATTTT. The chain links TRBV7-2 to TRBJ1-3; D may be TRBD1 (5 bases). The CDR3 has 14 residues. V lost 1 base and J 2 bases, leaving 6 bases between the germline ends. Germline V gene sequence: CDR1 SGHTA, CDR2 FQGNSA.

CDR3 sequence reads: CASSYGAGVQPQHF. The CDR3 nucleotides are TGTGCCAGCAGTTACGGGGCAGGGGTACAGCCCCAGCATTTT. The chain has TRBV6-5 and TRBJ1-5; D perhaps matches TRBD1 (6 bases). Trimming removed 2 bases at V and 7 bases at J, with 12 bases between. CDR1 is MNHEY, CDR2 SVGAGI, per germline. This CDR3 is built from 14 residues.

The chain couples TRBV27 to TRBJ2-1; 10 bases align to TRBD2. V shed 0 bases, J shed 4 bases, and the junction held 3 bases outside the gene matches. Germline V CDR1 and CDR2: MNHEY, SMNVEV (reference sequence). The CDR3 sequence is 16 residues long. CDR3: CASSLSSGRGYNEQFF. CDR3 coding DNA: TGTGCCAGCAGTTTATCGAGCGGGAGGGGTTACAATGAGCAGTTCTTC.

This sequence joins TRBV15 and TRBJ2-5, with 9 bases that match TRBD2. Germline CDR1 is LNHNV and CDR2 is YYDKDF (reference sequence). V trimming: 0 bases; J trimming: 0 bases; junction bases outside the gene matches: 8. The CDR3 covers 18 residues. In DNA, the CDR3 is TGTGCCACCAGCAGAGATCTTAGCGGGAGCGGGTACCAAGAGACCCAGTACTTC. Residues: CATSRDLSGSGYQETQYF.

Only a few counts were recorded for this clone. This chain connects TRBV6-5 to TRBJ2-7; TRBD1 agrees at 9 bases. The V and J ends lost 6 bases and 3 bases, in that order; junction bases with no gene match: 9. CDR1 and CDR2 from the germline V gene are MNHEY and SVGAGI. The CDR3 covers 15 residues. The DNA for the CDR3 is TGTGCCAGCAGGGGCCGTGGACAGGGGCGCTACGAGCAGTACTTC. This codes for CASRGRGQGRYEQYF.

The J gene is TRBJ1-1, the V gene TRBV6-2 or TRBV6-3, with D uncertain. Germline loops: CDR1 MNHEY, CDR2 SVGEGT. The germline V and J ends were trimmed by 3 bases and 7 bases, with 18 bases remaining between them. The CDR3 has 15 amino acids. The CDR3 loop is CASSYSFVGAYEAFF. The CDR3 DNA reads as TGTGCCAGCAGTTATTCATTCGTTGGTGCCTATGAAGCTTTCTTT.

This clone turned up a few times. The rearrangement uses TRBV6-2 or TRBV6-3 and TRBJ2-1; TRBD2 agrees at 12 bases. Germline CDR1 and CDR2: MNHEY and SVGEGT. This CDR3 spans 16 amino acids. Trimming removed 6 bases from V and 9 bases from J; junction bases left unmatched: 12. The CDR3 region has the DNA TGTGCCAGCAGCCCCCTACTTCCGACTAGCGGGGGTGAGCAGTTCTTC. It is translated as CASSPLLPTSGGEQFF.

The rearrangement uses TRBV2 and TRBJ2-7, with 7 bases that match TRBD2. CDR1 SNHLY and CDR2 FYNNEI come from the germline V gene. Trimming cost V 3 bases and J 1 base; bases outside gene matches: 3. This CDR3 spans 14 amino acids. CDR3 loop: CASSDGRGSYEQYF. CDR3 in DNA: TGTGCCAGCAGTGACGGGCGGGGGTCCTACGAGCAGTACTTC.

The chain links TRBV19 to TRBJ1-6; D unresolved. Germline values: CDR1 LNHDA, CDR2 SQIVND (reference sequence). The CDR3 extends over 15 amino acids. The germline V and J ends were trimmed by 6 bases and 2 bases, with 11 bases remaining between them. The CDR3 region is CASRLEDPYNSPLHF. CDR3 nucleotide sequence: TGTGCCAGTAGGCTGGAGGACCCCTATAATTCACCCCTCCACTTT. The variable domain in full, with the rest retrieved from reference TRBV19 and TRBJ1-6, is DGGITQSPKYLFRKEGQNVTLSCEQNLNHDAMYWYRQDPGQGLRLIYYSQIVNDFQKGDIAEGYSVSREKKESFPLTVTSAQKNPTAFYLCASRLEDPYNSPLHFGNGTRLTVT.

The CDR3 nucleotides are TGTGCCAGCAGCTTGGGGGGCGCCGGGACAGGGGGCCTGGAGACCCAGTACTTC. It translates to CASSLGGAGTGGLETQYF. This chain links TRBV11-2 with TRBJ2-5; 12 bases are a match to TRBD1. This CDR3 contains 18 residues. V lost 3 bases to trimming and J lost 5 bases; unmatched junction nucleotides: 13. The germline V gene encodes CDR1 SGHAT and CDR2 FQNNGV.

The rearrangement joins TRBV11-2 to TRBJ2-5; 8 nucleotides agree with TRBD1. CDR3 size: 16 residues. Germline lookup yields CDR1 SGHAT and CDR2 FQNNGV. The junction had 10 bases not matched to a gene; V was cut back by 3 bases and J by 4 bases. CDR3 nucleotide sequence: TGTGCCAGCAGCTTTGGACAGGGTCACGCTCGAGAGACCCAGTACTTC. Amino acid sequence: CASSFGQGHARETQYF.

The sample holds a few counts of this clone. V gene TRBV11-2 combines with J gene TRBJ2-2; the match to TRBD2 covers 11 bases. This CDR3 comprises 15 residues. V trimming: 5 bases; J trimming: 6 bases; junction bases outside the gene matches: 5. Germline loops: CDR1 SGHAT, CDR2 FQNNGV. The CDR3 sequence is CASSPPGLAAGELFF. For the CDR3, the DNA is TGTGCCAGCAGCCCTCCGGGACTAGCGGCCGGGGAGCTGTTTTTT.

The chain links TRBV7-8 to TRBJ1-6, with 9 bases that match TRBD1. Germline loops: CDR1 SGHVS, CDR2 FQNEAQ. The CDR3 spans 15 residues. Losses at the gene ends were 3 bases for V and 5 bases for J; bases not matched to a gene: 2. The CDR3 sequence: CASSLRDRDNSPLHF. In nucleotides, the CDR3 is TGTGCCAGCAGCTTGCGGGACAGGGATAATTCACCCCTCCACTTT. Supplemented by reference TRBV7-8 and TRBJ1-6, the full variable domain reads GAGVSQSPRYKVAKRGQDVALRCDPISGHVSLFWYQQALGQGPEFLTYFQNEAQLDKSGLPSDRFFAERPEGSVSTLKIQRTQQEDSAVYLCASSLRDRDNSPLHFGNGTRLTVT.

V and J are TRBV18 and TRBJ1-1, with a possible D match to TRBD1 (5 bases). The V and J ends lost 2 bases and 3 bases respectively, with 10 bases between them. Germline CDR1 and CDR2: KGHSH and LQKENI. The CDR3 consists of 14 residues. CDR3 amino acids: CASSPVTAHTEAFF. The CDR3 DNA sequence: TGTGCCAGCTCACCAGTGACAGCGCACACTGAAGCTTTCTTT. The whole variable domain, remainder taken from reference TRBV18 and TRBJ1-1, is NAGVMQNPRHLVRRRGQEARLRCSPMKGHSHVYWYRQLPEEGLKFMVYLQKENIIDESGMPKERFSAEFPKEGPSILRIQQVVRGDSAAYFCASSPVTAHTEAFFGQGTRLTVV.

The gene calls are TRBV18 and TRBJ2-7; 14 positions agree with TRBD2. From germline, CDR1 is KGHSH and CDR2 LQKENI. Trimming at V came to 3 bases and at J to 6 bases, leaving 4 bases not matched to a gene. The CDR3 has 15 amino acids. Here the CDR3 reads CASSPGLAGVSEQYF. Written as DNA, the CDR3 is TGTGCCAGCTCACCGGGACTAGCGGGAGTTTCCGAGCAGTACTTC.

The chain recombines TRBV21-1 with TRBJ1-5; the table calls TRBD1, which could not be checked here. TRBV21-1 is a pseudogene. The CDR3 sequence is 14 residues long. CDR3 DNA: TGTGCCAGCAGCACACAGGGGCGTAATCAGCCCCAGCATTTT. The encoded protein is CASSTQGRNQPQHF.

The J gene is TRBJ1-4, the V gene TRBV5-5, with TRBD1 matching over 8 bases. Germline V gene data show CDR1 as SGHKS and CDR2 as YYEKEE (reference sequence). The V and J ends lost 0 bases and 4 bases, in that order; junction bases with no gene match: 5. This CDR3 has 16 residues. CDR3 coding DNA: TGTGCCAGCAGCTTGGTCAGGGGGCTCGATAATGAAAAACTGTTTTTT. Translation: CASSLVRGLDNEKLFF. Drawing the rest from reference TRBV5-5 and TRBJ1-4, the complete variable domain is DAGVTQSPTHLIKTRGQQVTLRCSPISGHKSVSWYQQVLGQGPQFIFQYYEKEERGRGNFPDRFSARQFPNYSSELNVNALLLGDSALYLCASSLVRGLDNEKLFFGSGTQLSVL.

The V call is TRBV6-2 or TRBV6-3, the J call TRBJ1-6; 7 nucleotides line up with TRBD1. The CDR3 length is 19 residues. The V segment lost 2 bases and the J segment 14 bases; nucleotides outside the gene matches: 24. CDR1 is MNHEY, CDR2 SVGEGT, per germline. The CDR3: CASSYGSPSPGQRSWTLHF. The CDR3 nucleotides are TGTGCCAGCAGTTACGGCTCCCCAAGCCCGGGACAGAGGAGTTGGACCCTCCACTTT.

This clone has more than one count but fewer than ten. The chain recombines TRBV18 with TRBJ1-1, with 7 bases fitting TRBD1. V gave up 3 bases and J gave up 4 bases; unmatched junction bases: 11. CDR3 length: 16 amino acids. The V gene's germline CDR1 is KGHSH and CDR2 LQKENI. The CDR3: CASSPLDRTSGTEAFF. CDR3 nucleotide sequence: TGTGCCAGCTCACCCTTGGACAGGACCTCTGGCACTGAAGCTTTCTTT.

CDR3 loop: CASSLDGGKYNEQFF. CDR3 bases: TGTGCCAGCAGCTTAGACGGGGGAAAGTACAATGAGCAGTTCTTC. The chain uses TRBV7-8 and TRBJ2-1; D perhaps matches TRBD2 (6 bases). The germline V gene has CDR1 SGHVS and CDR2 FQNEAQ. The CDR3 spans 15 residues. V gave up 1 base and J gave up 4 bases, with 11 bases separating them.

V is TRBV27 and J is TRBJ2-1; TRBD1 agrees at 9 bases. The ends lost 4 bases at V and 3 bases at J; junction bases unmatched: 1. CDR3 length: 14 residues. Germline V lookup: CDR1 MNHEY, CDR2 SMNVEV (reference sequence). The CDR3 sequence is CASSSTGGYNEQFF. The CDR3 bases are TGTGCCAGCAGTTCGACAGGGGGCTACAATGAGCAGTTCTTC.

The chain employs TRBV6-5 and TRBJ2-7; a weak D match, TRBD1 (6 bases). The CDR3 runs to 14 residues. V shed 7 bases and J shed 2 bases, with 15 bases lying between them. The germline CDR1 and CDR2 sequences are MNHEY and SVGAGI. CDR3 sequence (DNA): TGTGCCAGCACTCCGGGACATGGGGCCTACGAGCAGTACTTC. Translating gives CASTPGHGAYEQYF.